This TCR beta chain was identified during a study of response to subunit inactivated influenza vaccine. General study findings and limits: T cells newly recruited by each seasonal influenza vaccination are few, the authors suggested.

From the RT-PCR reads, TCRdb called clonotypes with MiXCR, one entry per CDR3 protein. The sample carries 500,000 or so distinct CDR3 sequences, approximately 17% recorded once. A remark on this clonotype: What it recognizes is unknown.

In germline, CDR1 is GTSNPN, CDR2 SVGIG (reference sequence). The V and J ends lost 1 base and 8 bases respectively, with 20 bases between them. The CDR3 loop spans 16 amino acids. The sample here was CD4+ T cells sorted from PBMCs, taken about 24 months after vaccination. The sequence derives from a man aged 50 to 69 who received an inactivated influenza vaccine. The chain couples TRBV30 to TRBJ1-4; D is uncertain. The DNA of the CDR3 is TGTGCCTGGAGTGGAAAGGAGGCTAATCGGTGGGAAAAACTGTTTTTT. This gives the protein CAWSGKEANRWEKLFF.